The clone carrying this TCR beta chain was counted ten times or more. Antigen unknown. These data belong to a study of neurological immune-mediated disorders. Study-level findings and limits: Sharing of CDR3 amino acid sequences among expanded clones across subjects was absent, suggesting private repertoires in all groups.

The cDNA was synthesized by means of template-switch 5'RACE, which was carried out with 10-nucleotide random UMIs. A single run covered 15-18 subjects with over 180 million TCR-beta sequences. Each CDR3 protein gets one entry after TCRdb re-called the 5' RACE reads with MiXCR. The repertoire consists of approximately 82,000 distinct CDR3 sequences, with over 10% occurring once and the leading ten covering approximately 5%. Looked up from germline, CDR1 is MDHEN and CDR2 is SYDVKM. CDR3 length: 13 residues. Trimming removed 4 bases from V and 2 bases from J, with 9 bases in between. Time point defined: longitudinal time-point 2. It was from 2 million PBMCs stored at -80 C that the unsorted libraries were obtained.

The chain couples TRBV28 to TRBJ2-7; the D call may be TRBD1 or TRBD2 (5 bases each). The source material was PBMCs. This TCR came from a female donor with HTLV-1-associated myelopathy (HAM/TSP). CDR3 nucleotide sequence: TGTGCCAGCAGTTATCCGGGGCCCTACGAGCAGTACTTC. It specifies CASSYPGPYEQYF.